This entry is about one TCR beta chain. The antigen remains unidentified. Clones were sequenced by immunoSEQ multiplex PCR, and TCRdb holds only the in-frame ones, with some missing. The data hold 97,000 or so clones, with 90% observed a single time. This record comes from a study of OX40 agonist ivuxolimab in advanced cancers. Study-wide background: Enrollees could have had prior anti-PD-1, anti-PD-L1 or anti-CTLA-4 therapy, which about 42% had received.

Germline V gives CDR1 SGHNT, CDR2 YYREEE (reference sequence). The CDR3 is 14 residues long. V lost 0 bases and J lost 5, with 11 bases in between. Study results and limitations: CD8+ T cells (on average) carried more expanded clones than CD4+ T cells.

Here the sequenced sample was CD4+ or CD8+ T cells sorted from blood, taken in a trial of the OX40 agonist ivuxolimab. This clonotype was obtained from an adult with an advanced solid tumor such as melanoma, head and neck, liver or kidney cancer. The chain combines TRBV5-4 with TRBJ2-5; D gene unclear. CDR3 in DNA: TGTGCCAGCAGCTTGGCGCAGGTGGGGGAGACCCAGTACTTC. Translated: CASSLAQVGETQYF.